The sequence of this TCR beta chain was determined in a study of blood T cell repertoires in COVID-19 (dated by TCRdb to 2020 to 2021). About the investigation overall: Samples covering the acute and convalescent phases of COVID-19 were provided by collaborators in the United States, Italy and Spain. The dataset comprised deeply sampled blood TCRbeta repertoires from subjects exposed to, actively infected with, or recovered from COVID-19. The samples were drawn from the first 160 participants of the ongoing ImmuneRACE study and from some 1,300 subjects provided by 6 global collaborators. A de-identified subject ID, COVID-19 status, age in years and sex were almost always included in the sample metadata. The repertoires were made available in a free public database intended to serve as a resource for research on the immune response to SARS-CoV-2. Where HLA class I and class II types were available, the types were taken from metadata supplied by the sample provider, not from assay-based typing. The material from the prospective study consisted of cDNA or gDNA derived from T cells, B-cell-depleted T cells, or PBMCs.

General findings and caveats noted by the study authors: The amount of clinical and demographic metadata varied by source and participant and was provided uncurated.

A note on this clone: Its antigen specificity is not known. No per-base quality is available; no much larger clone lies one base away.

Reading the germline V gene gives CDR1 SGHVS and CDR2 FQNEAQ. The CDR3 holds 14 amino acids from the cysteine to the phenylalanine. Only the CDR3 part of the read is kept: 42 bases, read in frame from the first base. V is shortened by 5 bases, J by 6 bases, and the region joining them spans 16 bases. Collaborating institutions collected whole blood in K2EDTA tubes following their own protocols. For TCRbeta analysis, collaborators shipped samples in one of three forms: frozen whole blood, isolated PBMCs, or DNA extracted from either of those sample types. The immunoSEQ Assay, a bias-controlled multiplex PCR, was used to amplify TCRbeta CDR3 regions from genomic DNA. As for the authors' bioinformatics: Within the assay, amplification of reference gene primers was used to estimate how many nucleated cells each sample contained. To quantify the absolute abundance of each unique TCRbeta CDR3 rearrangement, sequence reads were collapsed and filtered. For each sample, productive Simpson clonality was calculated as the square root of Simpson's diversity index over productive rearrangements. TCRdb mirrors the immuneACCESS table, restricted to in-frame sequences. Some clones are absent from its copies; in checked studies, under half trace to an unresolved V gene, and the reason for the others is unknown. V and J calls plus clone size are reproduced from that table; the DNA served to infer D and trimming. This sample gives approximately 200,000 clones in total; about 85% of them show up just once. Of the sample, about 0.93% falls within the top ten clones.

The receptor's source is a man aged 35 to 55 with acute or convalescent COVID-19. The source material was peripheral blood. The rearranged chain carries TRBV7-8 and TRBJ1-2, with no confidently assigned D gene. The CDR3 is CASSGGGPTDGYTF. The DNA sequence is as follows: TGTGCCAGCAGCGGAGGAGGGCCGACGGATGGCTACACCTTC.